A single T cell receptor beta chain is shown here with its context. What it binds is not known. From germline, CDR1 is LNHDA and CDR2 SQIVND (reference sequence). V was trimmed by 5 bases and J by 0 bases, leaving 13 bases between them. This CDR3 contains 15 residues. The record originates from a study of cytomegalovirus exposure and HLA in healthy donors. Study-level findings and limits: In vitro experiments confirmed that a few CMV-associated chains were specific for CMV antigens.

The PCR contained 60 Vbeta and 13 Jbeta primers. TCRdb keeps only in-frame clones here, not all; method: immunoSEQ multiplex PCR. The table shows some 74,000 clones, with 60% to 75% occurring only once. Specimen: PBMCs. The J gene is TRBJ1-2, the V gene TRBV19, with D possibly being TRBD1 (5 bases). This receptor was taken from a man aged 35-49 years in good health and CMV-seropositive. This CDR3 is CASSPGLLTNYGYTF. In DNA form, the CDR3 reads TGTGCCAGTAGTCCGGGACTTCTTACTAACTATGGCTACACCTTC.